This entry lists 12 T cell receptor beta chains sequenced from one sample in a study of shared clonotypes between healthy human individuals. TCRdb's copy holds only in-frame clones and misses some; the assay was immunoSEQ multiplex PCR. The table has 2,500,000 or so clones, over 85% seen once. The source material was naive CD4+ T cells from PBMCs. Subset here: CD45RA+ positively selected. The origin of the receptors is a man between 18 and 35 years old in good health. Some clones in this sample may be carry-over from other donors' samples.

A note on this clone: Additional DNA sequences in this sample encode the identical CDR3. The chain recombines TRBV4-2 with TRBJ1-2; D not resolved. The germline gives CDR1 LGHNA, CDR2 YNFKEQ. V shed 0 bases and J shed 2 bases, with 4 bases lying between them. The CDR3 extends over 13 amino acids. CDR3 amino acids: CASSQDRNYGYTF. CDR3 coding DNA: TGTGCCAGCAGCCAAGACCGAAACTATGGCTACACCTTC.

The rearrangement uses TRBV11-3 and TRBJ2-5; D is possibly TRBD1 or TRBD2 (5 bases each). Germline lookup yields CDR1 SGHNT and CDR2 YENEEA. CDR3 length: 13 residues. V lost 5 bases and J lost 5, with 12 bases in between. The CDR3 nucleotides read TGTGCCAGCAGCCAGAGAGGGGAGGAGACCCAGTACTTC. Protein sequence: CASSQRGEETQYF.

The gene calls are TRBV5-3 and TRBJ2-2; D might be TRBD1 or TRBD2, each matching 5 bases. TRBV5-3 is an ORF, and what it does is uncertain. The CDR3 loop spans 15 amino acids. Deletions cut 2 bases from V and 9 bases from J, with 17 bases between. The CDR3 here is CARSFLGPGHRELFF. CDR3 nucleotide sequence: TGTGCCAGAAGCTTTTTAGGTCCGGGGCACCGGGAGCTGTTTTTT.

This clone was seen just once. This rearrangement joins TRBV19 to TRBJ2-1, with D possibly matching TRBD2 (5 bases). The CDR3 spans 15 residues. The V gene lost 1 base and the J gene lost 4 bases, with 11 bases spanning the gap. Germline loops: CDR1 LNHDA, CDR2 SQIVND (reference sequence). The CDR3 DNA is TGTGCCAGTAGTATAGGAGGGCCGCGGTACAATGAGCAGTTCTTC. It specifies CASSIGGPRYNEQFF.

The rearrangement links TRBV7-9 to TRBJ2-5, with D perhaps matching TRBD2 (6 bases). The V and J ends lost 1 base and 3 bases respectively, with 12 bases between them. Germline V gene data show CDR1 as SEHNR and CDR2 as FQNEAQ (reference sequence). The CDR3 contains 15 residues. CDR3 bases: TGTGCCAGCAGCTTAGTGGCCGCGGGGAAAGAGACCCAGTACTTC. Amino acids: CASSLVAAGKETQYF.

This sequence joins TRBV6-1 and TRBJ2-7; 14 bases align to TRBD2. CDR1 and CDR2 (germline): MNHNS, SASEGT. This CDR3 is built from 17 residues. The ends lost 1 base at V and 2 bases at J; junction bases unmatched: 4. This CDR3 reads CASSEGTSGRIPYEQYF. Written as DNA, the CDR3 is TGTGCCAGCAGTGAAGGGACTAGCGGGAGGATACCCTACGAGCAGTACTTC.

A note on this clone: This sample also contains other DNA sequences that code for the same CDR3. The chain links TRBV28 to TRBJ2-5; no firm D call. The V gene's germline CDR1 is MDHEN and CDR2 SYDVKM. V lost 5 bases and J lost 1, with 5 bases in between. The CDR3 length is 12 residues. The CDR3 bases are TGTGCCAGCAGTATCCCCCAAGAGACCCAGTACTTC. Encoded protein: CASSIPQETQYF.

The V and J genes are TRBV9 and TRBJ2-2; 7 bases are a match to TRBD1. The CDR3 spans 15 residues. After removal of 4 bases from V and 7 bases from J, the junction contained 10 bases not matched to a gene. CDR1 is SGDLS and CDR2 is YYNGEE in the germline V gene. CDR3 protein: CASSTRTGRDGELFF. In nucleotides, the CDR3 is TGTGCCAGCAGCACCAGGACAGGACGGGACGGGGAGCTGTTTTTT.

The genes are TRBV9 and TRBJ2-1, with TRBD2 matching 7 bases. The CDR3 has 14 residues. The junction had 4 bases not matched to a gene; V was cut back by 2 bases and J by 5 bases. CDR1 SGDLS and CDR2 YYNGEE come from the germline V gene. The CDR3 DNA sequence: TGTGCCAGCAGCGTCGAACTAGCGAACAATGAGCAGTTCTTC. It specifies CASSVELANNEQFF.

The chain employs TRBV28 and TRBJ1-1; D is ambiguous. This CDR3 has 11 residues. Germline V lookup: CDR1 MDHEN, CDR2 SYDVKM. V gave up 5 bases and J gave up 11 bases, with 12 bases separating them. The CDR3 region is CASSAPAKAFF. As DNA, the CDR3 is TGTGCCAGCAGTGCCCCCGCGAAGGCTTTCTTT. The whole variable domain, remainder taken from reference TRBV28 and TRBJ1-1, is DVKVTQSSRYLVKRTGEKVFLECVQDMDHENMFWYRQDPGLGLRLIYFSYDVKMKEKGDIPEGYSVSREKKERFSLILESASTNQTSMYLCASSAPAKAFFGQGTRLTVV.

This chain joins TRBV28 and TRBJ2-5, with D possibly TRBD1 on 6 matching bases. The V and J ends lost 3 bases and 5 bases respectively, with 13 bases between them. The CDR3 consists of 14 residues. Per the germline V gene, CDR1 is MDHEN and CDR2 is SYDVKM. In nucleotides, the CDR3 is TGTGCCAGCAGTTTCACACAGGGTATCGAGACCCAGTACTTC. Protein product: CASSFTQGIETQYF.

The rearrangement joins TRBV5-1 to TRBJ1-1; D perhaps matches TRBD1 (5 bases). Trimming cost V 5 bases and J 3 bases, with 14 bases left between them. The CDR3 extends over 14 amino acids. The germline V gene has CDR1 SGHRS and CDR2 YFSETQ. Written as DNA, the CDR3 is TGCGCCAGCAGAGCCCCCGGGACCTACACTGAAGCTTTCTTT. Its translation is CASRAPGTYTEAFF.